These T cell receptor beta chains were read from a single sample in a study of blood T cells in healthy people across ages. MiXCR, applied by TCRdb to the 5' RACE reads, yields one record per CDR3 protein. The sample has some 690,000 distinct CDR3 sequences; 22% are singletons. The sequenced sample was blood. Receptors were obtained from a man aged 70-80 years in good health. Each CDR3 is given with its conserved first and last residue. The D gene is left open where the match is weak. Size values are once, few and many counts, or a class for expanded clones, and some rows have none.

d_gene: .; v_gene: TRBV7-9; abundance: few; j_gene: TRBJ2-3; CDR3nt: TGTGCCAGCAGCGACCTGACAGGAGAAAACACAGATACGCAGTATTTT; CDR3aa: CASSDLTGENTDTQYF
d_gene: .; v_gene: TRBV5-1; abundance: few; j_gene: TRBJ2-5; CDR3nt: TGCGCCAGCAGCTTGGTGGTAGCGGTTAAAGAGACCCAGTACTTC; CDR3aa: CASSLVVAVKETQYF
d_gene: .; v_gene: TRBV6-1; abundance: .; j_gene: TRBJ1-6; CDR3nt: TGTGCCAGCAGTCCTACTGAAAGCTCCGATAATTCACCCCTCCACTTT; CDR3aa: CASSPTESSDNSPLHF
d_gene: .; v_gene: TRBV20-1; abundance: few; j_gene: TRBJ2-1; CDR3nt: TGCAGTACTAGAGAAGCACTAGCATTCAATGAGCAGTTCTTC; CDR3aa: CSTREALAFNEQFF
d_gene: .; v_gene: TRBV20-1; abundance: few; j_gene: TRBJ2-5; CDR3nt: TGCAGTGCTTCTCAGGGGGGCGGCGAGACCCAGTACTTC; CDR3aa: CSASQGGGETQYF
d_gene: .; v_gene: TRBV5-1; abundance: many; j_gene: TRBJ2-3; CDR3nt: TGCGCCAGCAGCTTTTCAGGGTCAGATACGCAGTATTTT; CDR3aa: CASSFSGSDTQYF
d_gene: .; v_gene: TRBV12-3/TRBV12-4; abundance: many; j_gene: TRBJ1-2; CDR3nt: TGTGCCAGCAGCCCCGGGCAGGGCCATGGCTACACCTTC; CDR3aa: CASSPGQGHGYTF
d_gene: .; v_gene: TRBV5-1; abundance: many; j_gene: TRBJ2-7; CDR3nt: TGCGCCAGCAGCTTCAGGGTCCGCTACGAGCAGTACTTC; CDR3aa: CASSFRVRYEQYF
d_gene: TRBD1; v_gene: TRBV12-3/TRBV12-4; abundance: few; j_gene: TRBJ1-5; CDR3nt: TGTGCCAGCAGATCAGACAGGGTGAATCAGCCCCAGCATTTT; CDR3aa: CASRSDRVNQPQHF
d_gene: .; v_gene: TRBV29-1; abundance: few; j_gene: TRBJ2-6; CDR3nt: TGCAGCGTTGAAGTCGCCGGGGGTTCTGGGGCCAACGTCCTGACTTTC; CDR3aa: CSVEVAGGSGANVLTF
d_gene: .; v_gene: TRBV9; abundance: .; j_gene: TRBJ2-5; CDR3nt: TGTGCCAGCAGCGTAGGGGCAGTCCCAAAGACCCAGTACTTC; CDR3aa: CASSVGAVPKTQYF
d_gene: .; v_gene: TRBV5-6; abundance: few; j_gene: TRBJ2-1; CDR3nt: TGTGCCAGCAGCATCATGACAGGCTCCTACAATGAGCAGTTCTTC; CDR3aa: CASSIMTGSYNEQFF
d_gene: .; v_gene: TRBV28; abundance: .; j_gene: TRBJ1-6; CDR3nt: TGTGCCAGCAGCCCCGGACCACGAAGTTCACCCCTCCACTTT; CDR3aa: CASSPGPRSSPLHF
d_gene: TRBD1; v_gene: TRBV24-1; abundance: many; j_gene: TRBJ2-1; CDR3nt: TGTGCCACCAGTGGTCTCGACAGGGTAAACAATGAGCAGTTCTTC; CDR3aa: CATSGLDRVNNEQFF
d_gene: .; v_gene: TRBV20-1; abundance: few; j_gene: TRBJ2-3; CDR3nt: TGCAGTGCTAGAGAACGGCGGGCCCTGAGCACAGATACGCAGTATTTT; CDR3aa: CSARERRALSTDTQYF
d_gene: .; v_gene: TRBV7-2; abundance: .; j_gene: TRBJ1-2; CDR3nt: TGTGCCAGCAGCTTAGGAGGGTATCGACTTGGCTACACCTTC; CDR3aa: CASSLGGYRLGYTF
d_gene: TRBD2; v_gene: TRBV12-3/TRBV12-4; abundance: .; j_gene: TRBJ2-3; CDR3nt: TGTGCCAGCAGTCTTCACGGGGGGTCGGCGACAGATACGCAGTATTTT; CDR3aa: CASSLHGGSATDTQYF
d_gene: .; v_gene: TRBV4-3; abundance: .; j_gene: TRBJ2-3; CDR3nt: TGCGCCAGCAGCGCTCACCCCGATACTAGCACAGATACGCAGTATTTT; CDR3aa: CASSAHPDTSTDTQYF
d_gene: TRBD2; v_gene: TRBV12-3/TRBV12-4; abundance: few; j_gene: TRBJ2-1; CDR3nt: TGTGCCAGCAGTCCGGCCGGGACTAGCGGGAACAATGAGCAGTTCTTC; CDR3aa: CASSPAGTSGNNEQFF
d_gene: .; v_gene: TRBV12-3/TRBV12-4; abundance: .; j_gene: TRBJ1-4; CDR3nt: TGTGCCAGCAGCTTCGCACAGGGTTTTGAAAAACTGTTTTTT; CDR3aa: CASSFAQGFEKLFF
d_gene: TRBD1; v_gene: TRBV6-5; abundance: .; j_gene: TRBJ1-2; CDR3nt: TGTGCCAGCAGTCGCGGAGACAGGGGAGGGTATGGCTACACCTTC; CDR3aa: CASSRGDRGGYGYTF
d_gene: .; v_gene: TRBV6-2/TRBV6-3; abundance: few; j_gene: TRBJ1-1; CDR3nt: TGTGCCAGCAGTTACGCCAGGGCCTGGGCTTTCTTT; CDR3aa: CASSYARAWAFF
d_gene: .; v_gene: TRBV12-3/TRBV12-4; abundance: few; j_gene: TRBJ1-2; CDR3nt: TGTGCCAGCAGAGCACAGGGTGGAGCTAACTATGGCTACACCTTC; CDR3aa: CASRAQGGANYGYTF
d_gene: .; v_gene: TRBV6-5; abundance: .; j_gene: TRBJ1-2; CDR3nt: TGTGCCAGCAGGAAAATAGGGGCTGGTGTCGCCTTC; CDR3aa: CASRKIGAGVAF
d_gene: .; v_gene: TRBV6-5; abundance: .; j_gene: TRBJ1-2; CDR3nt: TGTGCCACGGGGGGAGACAGGATACGCTATGGCTACACCTTC; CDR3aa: CATGGDRIRYGYTF
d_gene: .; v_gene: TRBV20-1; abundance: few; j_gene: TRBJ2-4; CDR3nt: TGCAGTGCACTAGATGGGGAGCGAACGGCCAAAAACATTCAGTACTTC; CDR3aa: CSALDGERTAKNIQYF
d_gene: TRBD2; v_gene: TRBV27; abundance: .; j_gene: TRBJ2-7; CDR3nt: TGTGCCAGCAGCTTTCCGACTAGCGGGGGGGTTCAGCAGTACTTC; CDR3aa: CASSFPTSGGVQQYF
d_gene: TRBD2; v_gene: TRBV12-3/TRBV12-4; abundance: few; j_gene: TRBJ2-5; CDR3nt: TGTGCCAGCACCAAAGCGGGAGGAGGAGAGACCCAGTACTTC; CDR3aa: CASTKAGGGETQYF
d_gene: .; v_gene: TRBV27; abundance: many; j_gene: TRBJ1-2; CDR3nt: TGTGCCAGCAGAACCGGGACCTTGGGAGGCTACACCTTC; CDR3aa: CASRTGTLGGYTF
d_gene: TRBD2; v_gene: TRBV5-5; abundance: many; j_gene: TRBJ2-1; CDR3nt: TGTGCCAGCAGCTTCGGACTAGCGGGGGGGCTTAATGAGCAGTTCTTC; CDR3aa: CASSFGLAGGLNEQFF
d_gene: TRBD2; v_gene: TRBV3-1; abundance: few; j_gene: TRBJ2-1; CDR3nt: TGTGCCAGCGGTTTCGGGACTAGCGGGCCCACAAGAGAGCAGTTCTTC; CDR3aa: CASGFGTSGPTREQFF
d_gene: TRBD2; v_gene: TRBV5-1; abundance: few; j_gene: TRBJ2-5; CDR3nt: TGCGCCAGCAGCTTTAATCTAGCGGGGGTTAAGGAAGAGACCCAGTACTTC; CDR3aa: CASSFNLAGVKEETQYF
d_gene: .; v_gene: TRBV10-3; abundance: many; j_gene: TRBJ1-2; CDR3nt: TGTGCCATCGGGTCAGGGAGTAACTATGGCTACACCTTC; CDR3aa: CAIGSGSNYGYTF
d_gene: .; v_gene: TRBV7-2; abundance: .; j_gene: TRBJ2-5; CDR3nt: TGTGCCAGCAGTTGGAGGACCACCGGGGCCCAGTACTTC; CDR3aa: CASSWRTTGAQYF
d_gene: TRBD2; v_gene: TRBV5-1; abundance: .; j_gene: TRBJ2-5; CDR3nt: TGCGCCAGCAGCTTGGGTCCTGTCGGCGGGGGGCAAGAGACCCAGTACTTC; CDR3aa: CASSLGPVGGGQETQYF
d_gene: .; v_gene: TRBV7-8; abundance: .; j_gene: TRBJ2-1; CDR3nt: TGTGCCAGCAGCTTTGGCTTGTATGAGCAGTTCTTC; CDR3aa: CASSFGLYEQFF
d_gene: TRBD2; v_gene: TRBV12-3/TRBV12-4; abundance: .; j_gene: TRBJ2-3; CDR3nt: TGTGCCAGCAGTCCTAGACTAGCGGGAGGGCAGGGTACGCAGTATTTT; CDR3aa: CASSPRLAGGQGTQYF
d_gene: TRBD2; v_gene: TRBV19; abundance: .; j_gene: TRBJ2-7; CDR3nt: TGTGCCAGTCGGAGGACTAGCGGGGATTTCTACGAGCAGTACTTC; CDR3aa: CASRRTSGDFYEQYF
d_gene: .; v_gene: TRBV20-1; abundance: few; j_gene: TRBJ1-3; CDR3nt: TGCAGTGCCTCATCAGGTCGGGCGGGAAACACCATATATTTT; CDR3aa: CSASSGRAGNTIYF
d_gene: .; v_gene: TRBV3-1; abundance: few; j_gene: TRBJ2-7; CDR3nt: TGTGCCAGCAGCCAGGCCGGAGGGAACTCCTACGAGCAGTACTTC; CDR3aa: CASSQAGGNSYEQYF
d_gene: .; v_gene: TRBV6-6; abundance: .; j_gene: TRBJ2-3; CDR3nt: TGTGCCAGCAGCACTCGGATTTATACGCAGTATTTT; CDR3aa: CASSTRIYTQYF
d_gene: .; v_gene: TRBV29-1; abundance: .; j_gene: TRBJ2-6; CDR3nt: TGCAGCACATTGGGAATTGGGGCCAACGTCCTGACTTTC; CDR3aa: CSTLGIGANVLTF
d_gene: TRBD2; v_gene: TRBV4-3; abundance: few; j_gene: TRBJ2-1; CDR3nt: TGCGCCAGCAGCCAAGACGGACTAGCGGTGAATGAGCAGTTCTTC; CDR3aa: CASSQDGLAVNEQFF
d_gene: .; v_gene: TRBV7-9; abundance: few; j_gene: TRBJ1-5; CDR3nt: TGTGCCAGCAGCCCAACAGGGTCGTTCAATCAGCCCCAGCATTTT; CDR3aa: CASSPTGSFNQPQHF
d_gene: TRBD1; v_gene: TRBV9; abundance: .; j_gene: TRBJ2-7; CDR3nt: TGTGCCAGCAGCCCTCGACAGGGGGACCCCCCTCAAGAGGCCCAGTACTTC; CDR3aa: CASSPRQGDPPQEAQYF
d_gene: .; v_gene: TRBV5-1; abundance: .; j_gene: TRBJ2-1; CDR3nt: TGCGCCAGCAGCTTGGGACCCTCAGATGAGCAGTTCTTC; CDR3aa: CASSLGPSDEQFF
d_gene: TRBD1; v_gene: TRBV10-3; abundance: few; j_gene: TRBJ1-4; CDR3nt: TGTGCCATCAGTGAGGGACAGGGAGTTGAAAAACTGTTTTTT; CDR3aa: CAISEGQGVEKLFF
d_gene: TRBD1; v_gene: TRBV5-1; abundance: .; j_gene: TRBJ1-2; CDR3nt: TGCGCCAGCAGCTTGGGGGGACAGAGGGGGAGTTATGGCTACACCTTC; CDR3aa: CASSLGGQRGSYGYTF
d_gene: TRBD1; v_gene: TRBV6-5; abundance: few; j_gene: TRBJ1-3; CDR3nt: TGTGCCAGCAGTTACTCTAAACGACCGGGACAGTCTGGAAACACCATATATTTT; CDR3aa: CASSYSKRPGQSGNTIYF
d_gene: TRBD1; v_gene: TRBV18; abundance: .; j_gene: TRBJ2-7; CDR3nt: TGTGCCAGCTCACCTGGGACAGCCCCCTACGAGCAGTACTTC; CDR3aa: CASSPGTAPYEQYF
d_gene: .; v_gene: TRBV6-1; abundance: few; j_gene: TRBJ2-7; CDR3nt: TGTGCCAGCAGTGAATACAGAAACTCCTACGAGCAGTACTTC; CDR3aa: CASSEYRNSYEQYF
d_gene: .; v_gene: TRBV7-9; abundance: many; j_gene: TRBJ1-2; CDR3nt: TGTGCCAGCAGGTCGTCAGAAAACTATGGCTACACCTTC; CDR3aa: CASRSSENYGYTF
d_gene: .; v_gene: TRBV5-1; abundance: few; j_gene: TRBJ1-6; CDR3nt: TGCGCCAGCAGCTCACGGGAGAGCTCCTATAATTCACCCCTCCACTTT; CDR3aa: CASSSRESSYNSPLHF
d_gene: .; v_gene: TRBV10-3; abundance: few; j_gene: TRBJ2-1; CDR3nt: TGTGCCATCAGTACCGGGACCCATCTCTATGAGCAGTTCTTC; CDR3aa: CAISTGTHLYEQFF
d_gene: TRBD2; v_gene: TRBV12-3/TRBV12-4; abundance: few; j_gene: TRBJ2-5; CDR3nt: TGTGCCAGCGCACTAGCGCTCCGGTGGACCCAGTACTTC; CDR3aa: CASALALRWTQYF
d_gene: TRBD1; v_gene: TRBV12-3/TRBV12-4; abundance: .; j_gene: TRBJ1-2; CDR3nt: TGTGCCAGCAATACAGGGGGTATTGGCTACACCTTC; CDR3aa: CASNTGGIGYTF
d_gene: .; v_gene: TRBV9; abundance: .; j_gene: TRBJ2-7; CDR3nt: TGTGCCAGCAGCCCGGGACGCTCCATCTACGAGCAGTACTTC; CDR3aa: CASSPGRSIYEQYF
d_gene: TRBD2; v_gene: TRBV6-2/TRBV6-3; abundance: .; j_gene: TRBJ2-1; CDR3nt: TGTGCCAGCAGCATCCTTGGGACTAGTGTCTACAATGAGCAGTTCTTC; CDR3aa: CASSILGTSVYNEQFF
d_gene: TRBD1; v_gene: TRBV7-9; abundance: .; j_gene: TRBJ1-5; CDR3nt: TGTGCCAGCAGCCTGACAGGGGAACAGCCCCAGCATTTT; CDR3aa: CASSLTGEQPQHF